This TCR beta chain was sequenced in a study of blood T cell repertoires in COVID-19. This CDR3 has 12 amino acids. The germline V gene encodes CDR1 SNHLY and CDR2 FYNNEI. Trimming left V 0 bases short and J 11 bases short, with 10 bases between. Profiling relied on immunoSEQ multiplex PCR, and the TCRdb table lists in-frame clones only, not all of them. Found here are roughly 200,000 clones, around nine tenths of them singletons; the top ten hold roughly 6.7%. This clonotype was sampled from a man between 35 and 55 years old with acute or convalescent COVID-19. The specimen was peripheral blood. The rearrangement links TRBV2 to TRBJ1-1, with unresolved D. This CDR3 reads CASSEAYGRAFF. CDR3 DNA: TGTGCCAGCAGTGAAGCCTATGGGAGGGCTTTCTTT.